These 28 T cell receptor beta chains were sequenced from one sample in a study of blood T cell repertoires in COVID-19. Produced via immunoSEQ multiplex PCR; TCRdb's table is partial and in-frame only. Among 55,000 to 80,000 clones, about 90% were seen once, and the ten largest hold roughly 12%. Sequencing used peripheral blood. These receptors were taken from a human donor in a cohort sampled during active COVID-19.

This chain joins TRBV6-2 or TRBV6-3 and TRBJ2-1, with 7 bases fitting TRBD2. V was clipped by 0 bases and J by 4 bases; unmatched bases: 9. The germline V gene has CDR1 MNHEY and CDR2 SVGEGT. This CDR3 comprises 17 residues. CDR3 sequence: CASSYSPLGGVYNEQFF. CDR3 nucleotide sequence: TGTGCCAGCAGTTACTCTCCTTTGGGGGGGGTATACAATGAGCAGTTCTTC.

The V and J genes are TRBV10-2 and TRBJ1-1, with D possibly matching TRBD1 (6 bases). Germline V gives CDR1 WSHSY, CDR2 SAAADI. CDR3 length: 14 amino acids. Trimming cost V 5 bases and J 7 bases, with 17 bases left between them. In DNA form, the CDR3 reads TGCGCCAGCAGTCTAGGGGGGGAGAGTTATGAAGCTTTCTTT. Translating gives CASSLGGESYEAFF.

This clone was observed once. The V call is TRBV5-5, the J call TRBJ1-6; a possible D gene is TRBD1 (5 bases). Between the trimmed V and J ends, which lost 3 bases and 11 bases, there was a span of 18 bases. The germline V gene has CDR1 SGHKS and CDR2 YYEKEE (reference sequence). The length of the CDR3 is 15 residues. The CDR3 reads CASSCPSPGGAPLHF. The DNA for the CDR3 is TGTGCCAGCAGCTGCCCTAGCCCCGGGGGGGCACCCCTCCACTTT.

There are a few counts of this clone. The chain carries TRBV12-3 or TRBV12-4 and TRBJ2-1; D unclear. Trimming cost V 1 base and J 10 bases, with 8 bases left between them. The CDR3 has 12 residues. CDR3 DNA: TGTGCCAGCAGTTTAGGGAGACCCGAGCAGTTCTTC. Its translation: CASSLGRPEQFF.

The chain couples TRBV5-4 to TRBJ1-2, with 8 nucleotides matching TRBD1. After removal of 0 bases from V and 4 bases from J, the junction contained 2 bases not matched to a gene. This CDR3 spans 14 amino acids. Germline lookup yields CDR1 SGHNT and CDR2 YYREEE (reference sequence). The CDR3 loop reads CASSLDRGAYGYTF. CDR3 coding DNA: TGTGCCAGCAGCTTGGACAGGGGGGCCTATGGCTACACCTTC.

The J gene is TRBJ1-6, the V gene TRBV6-5; D is perhaps TRBD1 (5 bases). The germline gives CDR1 MNHEY, CDR2 SVGAGI. This CDR3 is built from 13 residues. Deletions cut 6 bases from V and 9 bases from J, with 12 bases between. The CDR3 loop reads CASRTERGSPLHF. The CDR3 region has the DNA TGTGCCAGCAGGACAGAAAGAGGTTCACCCCTCCACTTT.

This chain joins TRBV19 and TRBJ1-1; D is unresolved. Germline-derived CDR1 and CDR2 are LNHDA and SQIVND (reference sequence). Trimming cost V 0 bases and J 3 bases, with 5 bases left between them. This CDR3 has 13 amino acids. CDR3 loop: CASSIDRHTEAFF. CDR3 nucleotide sequence: TGTGCCAGTAGTATAGACAGGCACACTGAAGCTTTCTTT.

The chain employs TRBV7-2 and TRBJ1-1; D not certain. From germline, CDR1 is SGHTA and CDR2 FQGNSA. The CDR3 has 15 amino acids. Trimming stripped 1 base from V and 2 bases from J, with 11 bases between. CDR3 residues: CASSLGPAGNTEAFF. CDR3 bases: TGTGCCAGCAGCTTAGGGCCGGCAGGCAACACTGAAGCTTTCTTT.

V and J are TRBV6-2 or TRBV6-3 and TRBJ2-1, with D tentatively TRBD1 (6 bases). Germline lookup yields CDR1 MNHEY and CDR2 SVGEGT. This CDR3 has 15 residues. Trimming cost V 0 bases and J 5 bases, with 11 bases left between them. The CDR3 DNA sequence: TGTGCCAGCAGTTACTCCATAAGGGGGAACAATGAGCAGTTCTTC. Its translation is CASSYSIRGNNEQFF.

This chain's CDR3 is CASRWETEAFF. In DNA form, the CDR3 reads TGTGCCAGCCGATGGGAGACTGAAGCTTTCTTT. The chain is built from TRBV2 and TRBJ1-1; D call uncertain. The CDR3 extends over 11 amino acids. With 8 bases removed from V and 5 bases from J, the gap between germline ends came to 9 bases. Looked up from germline, CDR1 is SNHLY and CDR2 is FYNNEI.

This clone was recorded a few times. J is TRBJ2-3 and V is TRBV11-3; TRBD2 agrees at 10 bases. The CDR3 runs to 15 residues. The germline V gene encodes CDR1 SGHNT and CDR2 YENEEA. The V gene end was trimmed by 8 bases and the J gene end by 2 bases; junction bases not matched to a gene: 7. The CDR3 sequence: CASSLTSGFTDTQYF. The CDR3 DNA follows: TGTGCCAGCTCCCTGACTAGCGGGTTCACAGATACGCAGTATTTT.

The chain is built from TRBV6-6 and TRBJ1-2; D ambiguous. There are 14 residues in the CDR3. Per germline, CDR1 MNHNY and CDR2 SVGAGI (reference sequence). The V and J ends lost 2 bases and 4 bases respectively, with 11 bases between them. Written as DNA, the CDR3 is TGTGCCAGCAGTTACCATCCTACCTCCTATGGCTACACCTTC. Translating it yields CASSYHPTSYGYTF.

CDR3 DNA: TGTGCCTGGATCATTGCGGGGGGAGCCGAGACCCAGTACTTC. It translates to CAWIIAGGAETQYF. The rearrangement uses TRBV30 and TRBJ2-5, with 8 bases aligning to TRBD2. The germline gives CDR1 GTSNPN, CDR2 SVGIG (reference sequence). This CDR3 spans 14 amino acids. Trimming cost V 4 bases and J 5 bases; bases outside gene matches: 9.

This clone was recorded only once. This rearrangement joins TRBV30 to TRBJ1-3, with 9 nucleotides matching TRBD1. J lost 4 bases, V lost 8 bases, and 6 bases had no gene match. The length of the CDR3 is 13 residues. Germline V CDR1 and CDR2: GTSNPN, SVGIG (reference sequence). CDR3 in DNA: TGTGCCCGAGCCGGGACAGGGGGAAACACCATATATTTT. This sequence encodes CARAGTGGNTIYF.

CDR3 residues: CASSQTGLGYMGSPLHF. The CDR3 nucleotides are TGTGCCAGCAGCCAGACAGGGCTGGGATATATGGGTTCACCCCTCCACTTT. The chain uses TRBV27 and TRBJ1-6; 7 positions match TRBD1. Trimming at V came to 6 bases and at J to 9 bases, leaving 17 bases not matched to a gene. CDR1 and CDR2 (germline): MNHEY, SMNVEV (reference sequence). The CDR3 sequence is 17 residues long.

The chain joins TRBV5-1 to TRBJ2-7; 11 nucleotides agree with TRBD1. V was pared by 3 bases and J by 6 bases, with 5 bases of the junction left unmatched. Germline CDR1 and CDR2: SGHRS and YFSETQ. The CDR3 is 14 amino acids. CDR3 nucleotides: TGCGCCAGCAGCTGGGGGACAGGGGGGACCGAGCAGTACTTC. The encoded protein is CASSWGTGGTEQYF.

The CDR3 region is CASSYTGGTEAFF. The CDR3 nucleotides are TGTGCCAGCAGTTACACGGGGGGCACTGAAGCTTTCTTT. The chain carries TRBV6-5 and TRBJ1-1, with D maybe TRBD1 (5 bases). Trimming stripped 2 bases from V and 4 bases from J, with 8 bases between. The CDR3 sequence is 13 residues long. Germline CDR1 and CDR2: MNHEY and SVGAGI.

The chain joins TRBV21-1 to TRBJ2-2; the table calls TRBD2, which could not be checked here. TRBV21-1 is a pseudogene. The CDR3 is 11 amino acids. The CDR3 coding sequence is TGTGCCAGCGGGCCTCATGATCCGGGATTTTTT. It is translated as CASGPHDPGFF.

This sequence joins TRBV18 and TRBJ1-2, with TRBD1 matching 8 bases. V shed 3 bases, J shed 1 base, and the junction held 1 base outside the gene matches. This CDR3 region has 14 residues. Germline-derived CDR1 and CDR2 are KGHSH and LQKENI. The CDR3: CASSPDRDNYGYTF. The CDR3 nucleotides are TGTGCCAGCTCACCGGACAGGGATAACTATGGCTACACCTTC.

V usage is TRBV25-1 and J usage is TRBJ2-5, with 8 bases matching TRBD1. The germline CDR1 and CDR2 sequences are MGHDK and SYGVNS. This CDR3 has 14 residues. Unmatched junction bases numbered 5, after V lost 5 bases and J lost 3 bases. The CDR3 region has the DNA TGTGCCAGCAGTCCACAGGGGGAGAAAGAGACCCAGTACTTC. Its translation: CASSPQGEKETQYF.

V usage is TRBV29-1 and J usage is TRBJ2-7; 10 nucleotides agree with TRBD1. Germline V gives CDR1 SQVTM, CDR2 ANQGSEA. The V segment lost 7 bases and the J segment 6 bases; nucleotides outside the gene matches: 3. CDR3 size: 11 residues. The CDR3 loop is CSGGTGAEQYF. The DNA for the CDR3 is TGCAGCGGTGGGACAGGGGCCGAGCAGTACTTC.

The chain links TRBV6-5 to TRBJ2-1; no clear D gene. V was trimmed by 7 bases and J by 5 bases, leaving 12 bases between them. CDR3 length: 13 residues. Germline CDR1 reads MNHEY; CDR2 reads SVGAGI. CDR3 coding DNA: TGTGCCAGCACACTCACTGGGCACAATGAGCAGTTCTTC. Its translation: CASTLTGHNEQFF.

The J gene is TRBJ2-2, the V gene TRBV6-2 or TRBV6-3, with D uncertain. V lost 0 bases and J 6 bases, leaving 8 bases between the germline ends. The germline CDR1 and CDR2 sequences are MNHEY and SVGEGT. The CDR3 totals 14 residues. CDR3 nucleotide sequence: TGTGCCAGCAGTTACTCGGTTGGAGCCGGGGAGCTGTTTTTT. Protein sequence: CASSYSVGAGELFF.

The chain employs TRBV7-9 and TRBJ1-2; maybe TRBD1 (5 bases). Trimming took off 5 bases at V and 4 bases at J, with 11 bases between the two ends. From germline, CDR1 is SEHNR and CDR2 FQNEAQ (reference sequence). CDR3 length equals 13 residues. The CDR3 DNA reads TGTGCCAGCAGCACGGGACTTGGCTATGGCTACACCTTC. This sequence encodes CASSTGLGYGYTF.

The V gene is TRBV5-4, the J gene TRBJ2-7; 7 nucleotides align to TRBD1. CDR3 length: 15 residues. V was pared by 0 bases and J by 4 bases, with 7 bases of the junction left unmatched. The germline V gene encodes CDR1 SGHNT and CDR2 YYREEE (reference sequence). CDR3 residues: CASSLDATGYYEQYF. CDR3 DNA: TGTGCCAGCAGCTTGGATGCGACAGGGTATTACGAGCAGTACTTC.

The chain carries TRBV6-4 and TRBJ1-2, with 8 bases matching TRBD1. V gave up 6 bases and J gave up 0 bases; unmatched junction bases: 6. CDR1 MRHNA and CDR2 SNTAGT come from the germline V gene. CDR3 size: 15 residues. The CDR3 DNA reads as TGTGCCAGCAGAGCTGAGGGACAGGCTAACTATGGCTACACCTTC. It translates to CASRAEGQANYGYTF.

A single count supports this clone. The V and J genes are TRBV7-2 and TRBJ2-1; D perhaps matches TRBD1 (5 bases). The length of the CDR3 is 18 residues. CDR1 and CDR2 from the germline V gene are SGHTA and FQGNSA. With 5 bases removed from V and 0 bases from J, the gap between germline ends came to 20 bases. The DNA for the CDR3 is TGTGCCAGCAGCCCAGGGCCGCCAGGGCTAGGCTCCTACAATGAGCAGTTCTTC. Translation: CASSPGPPGLGSYNEQFF.

This clone was seen a few times. This chain links TRBV5-1 with TRBJ2-5, with 8 positions matching TRBD2. Per the germline V gene, CDR1 is SGHRS and CDR2 is YFSETQ. The CDR3 consists of 14 residues. V gave up 6 bases and J gave up 7 bases; unmatched junction bases: 11. CDR3 residues: CASIQGLVGGTQYF. The CDR3 DNA follows: TGCGCCAGCATACAGGGACTAGTAGGTGGGACCCAGTACTTC.